The 15 T cell receptor beta chains given below trace back to one sample, sequenced in a study of blood T cell repertoires in COVID-19. Some clones are missing from TCRdb's copy, which holds only in-frame ones; the method was immunoSEQ multiplex PCR. The sample gives about 69,000 clones, around three quarters of which show up once; 16% is in the top ten. The sequencing sample was made of peripheral blood. The receptors shown here come from a man aged 60 to 75 with acute or convalescent COVID-19.

This clone was observed a handful of times. V usage is TRBV7-2 and J usage is TRBJ1-4, with 7 nucleotides matching TRBD1. Looked up from germline, CDR1 is SGHTA and CDR2 is FQGNSA. The CDR3 spans 14 residues. The trim removed 4 bases at V and 4 bases at J, leaving 3 bases unmatched. CDR3 residues: CASSSGQFNEKLFF. Written as DNA, the CDR3 is TGTGCCAGCAGCTCGGGACAGTTTAATGAAAAACTGTTTTTT.

The V gene is TRBV6-2 or TRBV6-3, the J gene TRBJ1-6; the D gene is possibly TRBD1 (5 bases). With 5 bases removed from V and 7 bases from J, the gap between germline ends came to 24 bases. Germline loops: CDR1 MNHEY, CDR2 SVGEGT. This CDR3 region has 18 residues. The CDR3 bases are TGTGCCAGCAGTACCGCCGGGACTTCCCTCGGACCGAATTCACCCCTCCACTTT. Translation gives CASSTAGTSLGPNSPLHF.

The chain combines TRBV4-2 with TRBJ1-1; a weak D match, TRBD1 (6 bases). V lost 3 bases and J lost 1, with 9 bases in between. The CDR3 length is 14 residues. Per germline, CDR1 LGHNA and CDR2 YNFKEQ. The CDR3 sequence: CASSHGTSNTEAFF. The CDR3 region has the DNA TGTGCCAGCAGCCACGGGACATCGAACACTGAAGCTTTCTTT.

The chain employs TRBV18 and TRBJ2-5; 8 bases are a match to TRBD2. This CDR3 contains 18 residues. The junction had 11 bases not matched to a gene; V was cut back by 0 bases and J by 2 bases. The V gene's germline CDR1 is KGHSH and CDR2 LQKENI. The CDR3 nucleotides read TGTGCCAGCTCACCACCCAACCGAGCGGGGGTCGAACAAGAGACCCAGTACTTC. Protein: CASSPPNRAGVEQETQYF.

The chain employs TRBV4-1 and TRBJ1-1; 7 bases are a match to TRBD1. Germline trimming cut 4 bases from V and 1 base from J; bases unmatched to any gene: 6. The CDR3 is 15 amino acids. The germline CDR1 and CDR2 sequences are MGHRA and YSYEKL. The CDR3 sequence: CASSLEWTGNTEAFF. Written as DNA, the CDR3 is TGCGCCAGCAGCCTCGAGTGGACAGGGAACACTGAAGCTTTCTTT.

This clone occurred once. The CDR3: CASSRGASGGADTQYF. The CDR3 DNA sequence: TGTGCCAGCAGCCGAGGGGCTAGCGGGGGGGCGGATACGCAGTATTTT. The gene calls are TRBV6-2 or TRBV6-3 and TRBJ2-3, with 12 bases fitting TRBD2. This CDR3 contains 16 residues. Looked up from germline, CDR1 is MNHEY and CDR2 is SVGEGT. V lost 6 bases and J lost 6; bases outside the gene matches: 10.

This chain links TRBV7-9 with TRBJ1-5; TRBD1 is a possible D gene (6 bases). This CDR3 spans 16 amino acids. V dropped 5 bases and J dropped 3 bases, with 17 bases sitting between them. The germline CDR1 and CDR2 sequences are SEHNR and FQNEAQ (reference sequence). CDR3 protein: CASSESAGVANQPQHF. The CDR3 bases are TGTGCCAGCAGCGAGAGCGCAGGGGTCGCCAATCAGCCCCAGCATTTT.

This rearrangement joins TRBV7-9 to TRBJ2-7, with D possibly TRBD2 on 5 matching bases. Trimming shortened V by 3 bases and J by 1 base, and 10 bases separated the two germline ends. The CDR3 length is 14 residues. CDR1 is SEHNR and CDR2 is FQNEAQ in the germline V gene (reference sequence). Here the CDR3 DNA reads TGTGCCAGCAGCTTCGGACGGACTTCCTACGAGCAGTACTTC. This encodes CASSFGRTSYEQYF.

This clone was counted a single time. The chain has TRBV11-2 and TRBJ2-1; 8 nucleotides agree with TRBD1. This CDR3 is 17 amino acids long. The J segment lost 6 bases and the V segment lost 0 bases, leaving 10 bases of the junction unmatched. The germline V gene encodes CDR1 SGHAT and CDR2 FQNNGV. CDR3 loop: CASSLDGQGARGNEQFF. The DNA of the CDR3 is TGTGCCAGCAGCTTAGATGGGCAGGGGGCTAGGGGCAATGAGCAGTTCTTC.

This chain joins TRBV14 and TRBJ1-2; TRBD1 is a possible D gene (5 bases). CDR3 length: 14 amino acids. The germline V and J ends were trimmed by 0 bases and 8 bases, with 13 bases remaining between them. Germline CDR1 reads SGHDN; CDR2 reads FVKESK. The CDR3 DNA sequence: TGTGCCAGCAGCCAAGACCTAGGGGCGCGAGGCTACACCTTC. Translated: CASSQDLGARGYTF.

This clone was detected once. The chain carries TRBV7-2 and TRBJ1-2; D call uncertain. Per the germline V gene, CDR1 is SGHTA and CDR2 is FQGNSA. Trimming took off 5 bases at V and 4 bases at J, with 11 bases between the two ends. The CDR3 is 13 amino acids. DNA of the CDR3: TGTGCCAGCAGCCCAGACGGGGTCTATGGCTACACCTTC. Translated, it gives CASSPDGVYGYTF.

The chain carries TRBV19 and TRBJ2-2; TRBD1 might be the D (5 bases). V was cut by 5 bases and J by 0 bases, with 10 bases left in between. CDR1 is LNHDA, CDR2 SQIVND, per germline (reference sequence). The CDR3 has 15 amino acids. This CDR3 is CASSLTAANTGELFF. CDR3 DNA: TGTGCCAGTAGTCTGACAGCCGCGAACACCGGGGAGCTGTTTTTT.

On this clone itself: This CDR3 is also generated by other DNA sequences in the sample. This chain connects TRBV6-5 to TRBJ2-5; D possibly corresponds to TRBD2 (6 bases). V shed 0 bases and J shed 3 bases, with 8 bases lying between them. The CDR3 is 14 amino acids. The germline V gene has CDR1 MNHEY and CDR2 SVGAGI. CDR3: CASSYSGGKETQYF. The CDR3, as DNA: TGTGCCAGCAGTTACTCCGGGGGAAAAGAGACCCAGTACTTC.

The rearrangement joins TRBV19 to TRBJ1-6; 9 positions agree with TRBD1. CDR1 and CDR2 (germline): LNHDA, SQIVND (reference sequence). This CDR3 spans 15 amino acids. Unmatched junction bases numbered 5, after V lost 4 bases and J lost 7 bases. For the CDR3, the DNA is TGTGCCAGTAGTACATCCGGGACAGGGAATTCACCCCTCCACTTT. It specifies CASSTSGTGNSPLHF.

The gene calls are TRBV5-8 and TRBJ2-7, with a tentative D call TRBD2 (5 bases). The CDR3 length is 16 residues. Germline V CDR1 and CDR2: SGHTS, YDEGEE. The V gene lost 3 bases and the J gene lost 7 bases, with 23 bases spanning the gap. Written as DNA, the CDR3 is TGTGCCAGCAGCTCCTCGACCGACTATAGGTTTGGGGAGCAGTACTTC. As protein: CASSSSTDYRFGEQYF.